This T cell receptor (beta chain) was documented in a study of blood T cells in healthy people across ages. Regarding the study as a whole: Per million T cells, TCR beta diversity dropped roughly linearly as age increased. Naive T cell percentage strongly correlated with TCR beta diversity.

Peripheral blood was drawn, ten milliliters per donor. At least ten counts were recorded for this clonotype. Its antigen remains unidentified. In germline, CDR1 is LNHNV, CDR2 YYDKDF (reference sequence). The germline V and J ends were trimmed by 0 bases and 7 bases, with 15 bases remaining between them. There are 15 residues in the CDR3. Primed by a sample-barcoded 5' primer and a J-beta primer mix, a second PCR proceeded for about 6 to 11 cycles. Each CDR3 protein is one row after TCRdb ran MiXCR on the 5' RACE reads. The repertoire holds hundreds of thousands of distinct CDR3 sequences, under 30% seen once, with 15% to 19% in the top ten.

The J gene is TRBJ1-2, the V gene TRBV15; no firm D call. Sequenced sample: blood. The TCR originated in a woman at least 80 years old in good health. CDR3 sequence (DNA): TGTGCCACCAGCAGAGAGCCAGGCTATGAGCGTGGCTACACCTTC. Translation: CATSREPGYERGYTF.